The present T cell receptor (beta chain) was sequenced within a study of cytomegalovirus exposure and HLA in healthy donors. J gave up 2 bases and V 1 base, and 4 bases lay outside the gene matches. The CDR3 spans 16 residues. Germline assignment: CDR1 SGDLS and CDR2 YYNGEE. Details on this clone: Its antigen is still unknown.

PCR used 60 Vbeta primers and 13 Jbeta primers. This table comes from immunoSEQ multiplex PCR, and its TCRdb copy is limited to in-frame clones, with some not included. This table holds 120,000 to 150,000 clones, around four fifths found once. Notes on the study in general: Several of the most significant clusters appeared, in a later analysis, to be linked to common viral pathogens.

This chain uses TRBV9 with TRBJ2-2; 8 nucleotides agree with TRBD2. Specimen: PBMCs. The TCR comes from a boy between 2 and 10 years old in good health and CMV-seronegative. The CDR3 spells CASSVTSGLNTGELFF. In nucleotides, the CDR3 is TGTGCCAGCAGCGTAACTAGCGGCCTCAACACCGGGGAGCTGTTTTTT.